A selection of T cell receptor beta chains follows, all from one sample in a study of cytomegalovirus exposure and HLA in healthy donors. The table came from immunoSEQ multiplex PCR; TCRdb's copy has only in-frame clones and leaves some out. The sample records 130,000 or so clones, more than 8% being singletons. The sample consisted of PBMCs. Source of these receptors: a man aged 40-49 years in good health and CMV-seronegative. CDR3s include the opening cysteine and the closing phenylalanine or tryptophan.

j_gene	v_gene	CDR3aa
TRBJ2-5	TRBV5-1	CASSSRRGGETQYF
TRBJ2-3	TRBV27	CASSLSNRGRHTQYF
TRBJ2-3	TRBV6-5	CASRGGGTDTQYF
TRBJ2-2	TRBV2	CASRGKRTTYTGELFF
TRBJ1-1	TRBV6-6	CASSAGTPNTEAFF
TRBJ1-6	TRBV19	CASSPRGGSYNSPLHF
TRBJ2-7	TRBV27	CASSLGGTVYEQYF
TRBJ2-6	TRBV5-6	CASSFFDSLGANVLTF
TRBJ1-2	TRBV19	CASSTPRQGAFSGYTF
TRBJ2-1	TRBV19	CASSIGNNEQFF
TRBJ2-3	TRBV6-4	CASSRLETDTQYF
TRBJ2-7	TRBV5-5	CASSFTLAGTYEQYF
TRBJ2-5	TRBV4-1	CASSQKVGGGRGETQYF
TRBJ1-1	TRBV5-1	CASSLGRGSTEAFF
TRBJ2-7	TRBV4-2	CASSPWEGGYEQYF
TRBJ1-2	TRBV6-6	CASSYSGEYGYTF
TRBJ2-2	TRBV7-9	CASSFGPAQGYGELFF
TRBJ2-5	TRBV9	CASSPRTGQQETQYF
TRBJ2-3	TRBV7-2	CASSLDSVGADTQYF
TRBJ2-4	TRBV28	CASSLVGLAGEGNIQYF
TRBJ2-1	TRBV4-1	CASSVRLAEYNEQFF
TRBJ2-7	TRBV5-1	CASTRDNTYEQYF
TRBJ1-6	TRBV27	CASSQTEGPLHF
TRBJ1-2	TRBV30	CALPGQGSYGYTF
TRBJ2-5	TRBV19	CASSMKSLAGQETQYF
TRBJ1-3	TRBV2	CASGKGTLSGNTIYF
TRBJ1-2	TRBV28	CASSSPGAMRSRGYTF
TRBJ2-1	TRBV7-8	CASSSRVERGGHKFF
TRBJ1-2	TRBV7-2	CASSWTALNYGYTF
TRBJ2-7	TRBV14	CASSHELAGAYEQYF
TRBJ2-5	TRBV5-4	CASSLVQAPQETQYF
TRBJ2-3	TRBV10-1	CASSASLDTDTQYF
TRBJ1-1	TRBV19	CASSITGRTTEAFF
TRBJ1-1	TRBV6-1	CASRDRGAEAFF
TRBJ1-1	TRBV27	CASISSNTEAFF
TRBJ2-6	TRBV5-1	CASSLELQSSGANVLTF
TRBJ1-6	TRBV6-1	CASSKGSQGRWSPLHF